This TCR beta chain was sequenced in a study of blood T cell repertoires in COVID-19. The ends were cut back, 1 base at V and 6 bases at J, with 7 bases in the middle. CDR3 length: 13 residues. Germline CDR1 and CDR2: SEHNR and FQNEAQ (reference sequence). Only a few counts were recorded for this clone. This table comes from immunoSEQ multiplex PCR, and its TCRdb copy is limited to in-frame clones, with some not included. The sample lists 200,000 to 250,000 clones, roughly 75% occurring once. The rearrangement links TRBV7-9 to TRBJ2-1; tentatively, D is TRBD2 (6 bases). The sequence derives from a woman in her 70s with acute or convalescent COVID-19. The specimen was peripheral blood. The CDR3 sequence is CASSLDGGNEQFF. The CDR3 coding sequence is TGTGCCAGCAGCTTAGACGGGGGCAATGAGCAGTTCTTC.